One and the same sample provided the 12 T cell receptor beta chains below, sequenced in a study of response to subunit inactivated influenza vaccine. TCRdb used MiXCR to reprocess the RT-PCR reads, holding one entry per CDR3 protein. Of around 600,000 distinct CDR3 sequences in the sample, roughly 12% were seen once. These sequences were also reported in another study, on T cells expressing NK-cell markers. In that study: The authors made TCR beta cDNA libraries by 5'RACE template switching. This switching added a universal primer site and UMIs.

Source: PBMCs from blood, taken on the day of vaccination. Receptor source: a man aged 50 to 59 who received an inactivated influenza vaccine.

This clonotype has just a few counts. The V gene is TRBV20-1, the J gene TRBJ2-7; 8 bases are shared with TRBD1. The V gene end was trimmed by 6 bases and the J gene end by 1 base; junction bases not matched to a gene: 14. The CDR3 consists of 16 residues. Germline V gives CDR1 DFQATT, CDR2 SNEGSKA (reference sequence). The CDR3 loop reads CSAEFFGDRGSYEQYF. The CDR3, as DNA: TGCAGTGCAGAGTTTTTCGGAGACAGGGGTTCCTACGAGCAGTACTTC.

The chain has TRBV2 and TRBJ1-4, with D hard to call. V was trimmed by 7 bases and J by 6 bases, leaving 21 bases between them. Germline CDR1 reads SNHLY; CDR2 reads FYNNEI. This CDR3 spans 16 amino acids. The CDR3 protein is CASTTEWYPRDEKLFF. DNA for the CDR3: TGTGCCAGCACCACCGAGTGGTACCCACGGGATGAAAAACTGTTTTTT.

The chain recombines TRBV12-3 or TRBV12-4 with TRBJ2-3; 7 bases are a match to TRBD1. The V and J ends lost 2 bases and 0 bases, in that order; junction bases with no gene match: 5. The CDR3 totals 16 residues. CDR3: CASSLRAGGSTDTQYF. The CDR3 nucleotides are TGTGCCAGCAGTTTAAGGGCAGGGGGTAGCACAGATACGCAGTATTTT.

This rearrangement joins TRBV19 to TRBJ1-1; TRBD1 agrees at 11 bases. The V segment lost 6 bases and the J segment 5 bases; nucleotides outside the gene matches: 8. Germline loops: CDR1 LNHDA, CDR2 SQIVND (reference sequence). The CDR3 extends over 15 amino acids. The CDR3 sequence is CASSVGQGARTEAFF. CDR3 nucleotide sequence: TGTGCCAGTAGCGTCGGACAGGGGGCGAGGACTGAAGCTTTCTTT. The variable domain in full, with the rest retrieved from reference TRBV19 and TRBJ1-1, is DGGITQSPKYLFRKEGQNVTLSCEQNLNHDAMYWYRQDPGQGLRLIYYSQIVNDFQKGDIAEGYSVSREKKESFPLTVTSAQKNPTAFYLCASSVGQGARTEAFFGQGTRLTVV.

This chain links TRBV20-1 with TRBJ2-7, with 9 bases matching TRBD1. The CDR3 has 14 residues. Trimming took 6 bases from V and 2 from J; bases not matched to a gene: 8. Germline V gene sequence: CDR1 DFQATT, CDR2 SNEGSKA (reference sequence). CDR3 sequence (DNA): TGCAGTGCAATCGGGACAGGGCACCCCTACGAGCAGTACTTC. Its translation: CSAIGTGHPYEQYF.

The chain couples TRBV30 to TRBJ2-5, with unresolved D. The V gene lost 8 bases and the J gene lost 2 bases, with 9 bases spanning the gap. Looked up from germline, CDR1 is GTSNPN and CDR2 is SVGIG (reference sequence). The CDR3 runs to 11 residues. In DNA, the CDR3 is TGTGCCCTCGCTGAACAAGAGACCCAGTACTTC. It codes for CALAEQETQYF.

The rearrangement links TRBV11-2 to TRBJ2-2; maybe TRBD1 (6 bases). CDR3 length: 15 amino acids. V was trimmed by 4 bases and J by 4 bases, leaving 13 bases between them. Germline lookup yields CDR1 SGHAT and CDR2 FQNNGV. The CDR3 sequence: CASSSIRGTTGELFF. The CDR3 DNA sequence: TGTGCCAGCAGCTCAATCAGGGGTACCACCGGGGAGCTGTTTTTT.

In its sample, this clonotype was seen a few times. The CDR3 coding sequence is TGTGCCAGCAGCCAGACAGGGGGCTGGACCCAGTACTTC. This translates into CASSQTGGWTQYF. V usage is TRBV12-3 or TRBV12-4 and J usage is TRBJ2-5; 10 bases are a match to TRBD1. The CDR3 extends over 13 amino acids. With 6 bases clipped from V and 7 bases from J, the junction kept 5 bases outside the gene matches.

This CDR3 is CASSLVPSAAYEQYF. CDR3 in DNA: TGTGCCAGCAGCTTAGTCCCTAGCGCCGCCTACGAGCAGTACTTC. The V gene is TRBV7-9, the J gene TRBJ2-7, with a tentative D call TRBD2 (6 bases). Looked up from germline, CDR1 is SEHNR and CDR2 is FQNEAQ (reference sequence). The CDR3 runs 15 residues. V was cut by 1 base and J by 2 bases, with 12 bases left in between.

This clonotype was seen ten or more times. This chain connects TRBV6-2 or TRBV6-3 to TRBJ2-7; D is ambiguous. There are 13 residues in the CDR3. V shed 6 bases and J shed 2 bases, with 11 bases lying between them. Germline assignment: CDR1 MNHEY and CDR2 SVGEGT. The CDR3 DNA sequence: TGTGCCAGCAGCCGCTTAGTCGCCTACGAGCAGTACTTC. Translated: CASSRLVAYEQYF.

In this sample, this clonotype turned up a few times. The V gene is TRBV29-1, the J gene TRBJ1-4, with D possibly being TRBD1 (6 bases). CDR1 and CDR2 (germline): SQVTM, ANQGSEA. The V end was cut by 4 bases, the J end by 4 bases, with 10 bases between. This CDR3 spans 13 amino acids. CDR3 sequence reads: CSVVGAYNEKLFF. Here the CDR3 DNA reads TGCAGCGTTGTGGGGGCTTATAATGAAAAACTGTTTTTT.

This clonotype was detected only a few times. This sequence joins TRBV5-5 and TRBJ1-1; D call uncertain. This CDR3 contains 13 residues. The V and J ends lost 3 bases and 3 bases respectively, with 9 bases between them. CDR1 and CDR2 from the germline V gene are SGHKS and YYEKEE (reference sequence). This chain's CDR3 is CASSSRSDTEAFF. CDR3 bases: TGTGCCAGCAGCTCTCGGTCCGACACTGAAGCTTTCTTT.